This T cell receptor (beta chain) was recovered during a study of control samples from healthy donors and cancer patients. Sequencing was performed with immunoSEQ multiplex PCR; in TCRdb, only in-frame clones are kept and a portion is missing. Of 100,000 to 150,000 clones listed, about nine tenths were seen once; the top ten hold 2% to 3%. V was cut by 7 bases and J by 2 bases, with 12 bases left in between. The length of the CDR3 is 13 residues. Germline-derived CDR1 and CDR2 are SNHLY and FYNNEI. The specimen sequenced was blood. The chain is built from TRBV2 and TRBJ2-7, with D possibly matching TRBD1 (5 bases). This clonotype was obtained from a man aged 35-49 years in good health. This chain's CDR3 is CASTPDTTYEQYF. The CDR3 DNA reads as TGTGCCAGCACCCCGGACACGACCTACGAGCAGTACTTC.